This T cell receptor beta chain was profiled in a study of blood T cell repertoires in COVID-19. In the authors' workflow: Estimated nucleated cell counts came from reference gene primer amplification. Assay: immunoSEQ multiplex PCR; the TCRdb copy retains only in-frame clones and omits some. The V and J calls and clone size were taken over from that table, and D and trimming were inferred from the DNA. The sample lists 35,000 to 45,000 clones; 80% to 90% were seen once. Sequencing input: peripheral blood. The receptor's source is a man aged 40-49 years with active COVID-19.

The CDR3 sequence is CASSLLMGGTSGFNRSYNEQFF. DNA for the CDR3: TGTGCCAGCAGTTTATTAATGGGGGGGACTAGCGGGTTTAACAGGTCCTACAATGAGCAGTTCTTC. J is TRBJ2-1 and V is TRBV28; 12 bases agree with TRBD2. The trim removed 1 base at V and 1 base at J, leaving 17 bases unmatched. CDR3 length: 22 amino acids. Germline lookup yields CDR1 MDHEN and CDR2 SYDVKM.